This T cell receptor beta chain derives from a study of T cell repertoires and HLA-DP antigens. In the study overall: DNA input averaged roughly 210 ng in sorted CD137+CD4+ and about 1,300 ng in pre-culture CD4+.

The CDR3 totals 15 residues. Trimming removed 6 bases from V and 3 bases from J, with 15 bases in between. Germline CDR1 is SNHLY and CDR2 is FYNNEI. About this clone itself: Its antigen remains unknown.

The method was immunoSEQ multiplex PCR; TCRdb's version includes in-frame clones alone and lacks a portion of them. The table has 55,000 to 80,000 clones, roughly 77% seen once; the top ten hold around 1.5%. This sequence originates from a man aged 55 to 69 in good health and CMV-seronegative. Sequencing was carried out using CD4+ T cells from PBMCs. The chain combines TRBV2 with TRBJ2-4, with D possibly being TRBD2 (6 bases). CDR3 bases: TGTGCCAGCAGCGATTGGGGTAGCGGCAAAAACATTCAGTACTTC. Translating gives CASSDWGSGKNIQYF.